Below, 4 T cell receptor beta chains from the same sample are listed, as sequenced in a study of cytomegalovirus exposure and HLA in healthy donors. Primers: 60 Vbeta forward and 13 Jbeta reverse. Profiled with immunoSEQ multiplex PCR; TCRdb holds only in-frame clones, not every one. Here the sample spans 150,000 to 200,000 clones, roughly four fifths being singletons. The sample was PBMCs. The receptors originated from a woman aged 40 to 55 in good health and CMV-seronegative.

The chain uses TRBV19 and TRBJ2-1, with 7 bases aligning to TRBD2. Germline V gives CDR1 LNHDA, CDR2 SQIVND (reference sequence). The CDR3 extends over 13 amino acids. V was clipped by 7 bases and J by 5 bases; unmatched bases: 5. CDR3 protein: CASNRGLNNEQFF. In nucleotides, the CDR3 is TGTGCCAGTAATCGGGGACTAAACAATGAGCAGTTCTTC.

This clone has more than one count but fewer than ten. The chain carries TRBV18 and TRBJ2-5; 9 positions match TRBD1. Per germline, CDR1 KGHSH and CDR2 LQKENI. The ends lost 3 bases at V and 4 bases at J; junction bases unmatched: 6. The CDR3 runs to 15 residues. The CDR3 loop reads CASSPGQGRGETQYF. The CDR3 nucleotides read TGTGCCAGCTCACCGGGACAGGGCCGAGGAGAGACCCAGTACTTC.

The chain links TRBV29-1 to TRBJ1-1; D remains unclear. V was cut by 4 bases and J by 1 base, with 16 bases left in between. Germline V gene data show CDR1 as SQVTM and CDR2 as ANQGSEA. The CDR3 runs 15 residues. DNA of the CDR3: TGCAGCGTTGCCCCGGTGGTAGTTACGAACACTGAAGCTTTCTTT. Translated: CSVAPVVVTNTEAFF.

In its sample, this clone was seen once. The V and J genes are TRBV15 and TRBJ2-3; 12 bases line up with TRBD2. CDR3 size: 16 residues. J was trimmed by 0 bases and V by 5 bases; bases with no gene match: 3. Germline V gives CDR1 LNHNV, CDR2 YYDKDF (reference sequence). DNA for the CDR3: TGTGCCACCAGCTCGGGACTAGCGGGTAGCACAGATACGCAGTATTTT. This gives the protein CATSSGLAGSTDTQYF.